This paragraph covers one T cell receptor beta chain sequence. This specimen comes from a study of blood T cell repertoires in COVID-19. Study context: Acute and convalescent COVID-19 samples came from the United States, Italy and Spain.

Only in-frame clones appear in the TCRdb table, and some are missing; sequencing was by immunoSEQ multiplex PCR. Of some 350,000 clones in the sample, around 89% are singletons; the top ten hold 5% to 8.5%. This CDR3 spans 16 amino acids. The germline V gene has CDR1 KGHDR and CDR2 SFDVKD. V was pared by 4 bases and J by 2 bases, with 5 bases of the junction left unmatched. V usage is TRBV24-1 and J usage is TRBJ2-1, with 9 nucleotides matching TRBD1. What was sequenced was peripheral blood. The sequence came from a man between 18 and 29 years old with active or convalescent COVID-19. The chain's CDR3 is CATSEGGQGPYNEQFF. DNA of the CDR3: TGTGCCACCAGTGAGGGGGGACAGGGCCCCTACAATGAGCAGTTCTTC.